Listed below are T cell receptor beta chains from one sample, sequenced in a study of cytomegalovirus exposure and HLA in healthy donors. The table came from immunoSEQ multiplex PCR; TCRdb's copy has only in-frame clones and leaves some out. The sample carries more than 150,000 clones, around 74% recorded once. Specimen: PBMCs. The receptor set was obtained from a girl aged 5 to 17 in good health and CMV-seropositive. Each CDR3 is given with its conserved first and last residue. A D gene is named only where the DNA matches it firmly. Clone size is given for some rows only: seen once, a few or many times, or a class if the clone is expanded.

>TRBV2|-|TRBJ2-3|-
TGTGCCAGCAGTGCCCAGGGAGATACGCAGTATTTT
CASSAQGDTQYF
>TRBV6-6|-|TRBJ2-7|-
TGTGCCAGCAGCTCCGACAGATCCTACGAGCAGTACTTC
CASSSDRSYEQYF
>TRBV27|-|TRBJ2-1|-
TGTGCCAGCAGAGGGGCAGGGGCCTACAATGAGCAGTTCTTC
CASRGAGAYNEQFF
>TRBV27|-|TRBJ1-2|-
TGTGCCAGCAGTTTCCGGGGGGAAAACTATGGCTACACCTTC
CASSFRGENYGYTF
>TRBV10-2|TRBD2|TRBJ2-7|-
TGCGCCAGCAGTGAGTCCCAGCGGGGGAGCGAGCAGTACTTC
CASSESQRGSEQYF
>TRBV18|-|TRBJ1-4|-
TGTGCCAGCAGCCCAGGGGCAACTAATGAAAAACTGTTTTTT
CASSPGATNEKLFF
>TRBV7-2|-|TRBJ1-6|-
TGTGCCAGCAGCTTAGCGAGTTCAGGGGCCTCAAATTCACCCCTCCACTTT
CASSLASSGASNSPLHF
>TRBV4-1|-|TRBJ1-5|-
TGCGCCAGCAGCCCTCATCAGCCCCAGCATTTT
CASSPHQPQHF
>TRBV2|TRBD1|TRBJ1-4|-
TGTGCCAGCAGTCCGGACAGGGTTGGCGAAAAACTGTTTTTT
CASSPDRVGEKLFF
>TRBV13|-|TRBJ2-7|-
TGTGCCAGCAGCGGCCAGTCCTCCTACGAGCAGTACTTC
CASSGQSSYEQYF
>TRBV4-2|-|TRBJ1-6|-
TGTGCCAGCAGCCAAGGTAGGGAGAGCTCCTATAATTCACCCCTCCACTTT
CASSQGRESSYNSPLHF
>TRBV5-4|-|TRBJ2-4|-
TGTGCCAGCGCCGACTCGTCCCCCAAAAACATTCAGTACTTC
CASADSSPKNIQYF
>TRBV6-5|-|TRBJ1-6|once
TGTGCCAGCAGTTACCGACAGGAGAGTTCACCCCTCCACTTT
CASSYRQESSPLHF
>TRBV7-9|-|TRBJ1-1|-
TGTGCCAGCAGCTTCGAGGGCACTGAAGCTTTCTTT
CASSFEGTEAFF
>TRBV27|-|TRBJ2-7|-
TGTGCCAGCAGTTTATGGGGAGCCTCCTACGAGCAGTACTTC
CASSLWGASYEQYF
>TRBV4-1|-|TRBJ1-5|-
TGCGCCAGCAGCCTATGGGCGGGGGCAGATCAGCCCCAGCATTTT
CASSLWAGADQPQHF
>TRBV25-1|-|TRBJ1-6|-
TGTGCCAGCAGTGAAGGGGGGTTTACTGATTCACCCCTCCACTTT
CASSEGGFTDSPLHF
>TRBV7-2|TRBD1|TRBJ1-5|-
TGTGCCAGCAGCTTAGTAGGGACAGGCAATCAGCCCCAGCATTTT
CASSLVGTGNQPQHF
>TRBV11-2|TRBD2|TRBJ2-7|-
TGTGCCAGCAGCTTAGGGCACGGGGGGAGCTCCTACGAGCAGTACTTC
CASSLGHGGSSYEQYF
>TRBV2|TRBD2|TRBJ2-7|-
TGTGCCAGCACGGGCGGGGGGGGGTTTTCCTACGAGCAGTACTTC
CASTGGGGFSYEQYF
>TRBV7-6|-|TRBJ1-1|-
TGTGCCAGCAGCTTATCTCAGGTCACTGAAGCTTTCTTT
CASSLSQVTEAFF
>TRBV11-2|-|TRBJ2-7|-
TGTGCCAGCAGCTTTGCCGCGCTCATCTACGAGCAGTACTTC
CASSFAALIYEQYF
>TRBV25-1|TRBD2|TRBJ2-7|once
TGTGCCAGCAGTGAATTAGGTTCGGCTAGCGGGGGTACGTACGAGCAGTACTTC
CASSELGSASGGTYEQYF
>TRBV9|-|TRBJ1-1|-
TGTGCCAGCAGCGTAGAGCCAGGGCGGACTGAAGCTTTCTTT
CASSVEPGRTEAFF
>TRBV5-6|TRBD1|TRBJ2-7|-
TGTGCCAGCAGCCCCCGAACTACGTGGACAGGGTCTTACGAGCAGTACTTC
CASSPRTTWTGSYEQYF
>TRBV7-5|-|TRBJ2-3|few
TGTGCCAGAAGCCAAGGGGTGGGGGGGCAGGTAGATACGCAGTATTTT
CARSQGVGGQVDTQYF
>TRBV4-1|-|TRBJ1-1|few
TGCGCCAGCAGCCAAAAAGGTATGGACATGAACACTGAAGCTTTCTTT
CASSQKGMDMNTEAFF
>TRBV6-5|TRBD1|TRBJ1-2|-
TGTGCCAGCAGTTACTCACAGGGGAACGCCTATGGCTACACCTTC
CASSYSQGNAYGYTF
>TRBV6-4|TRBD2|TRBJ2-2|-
TGTGCCAGCAGTGACTTTCTAGCGGAGAACACCGGGGAGCTGTTTTTT
CASSDFLAENTGELFF
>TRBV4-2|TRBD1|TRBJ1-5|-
TGTGCCAGCAGCCAAGAGGGGCAGGGGGTCGTTCAGCCCCAGCATTTT
CASSQEGQGVVQPQHF
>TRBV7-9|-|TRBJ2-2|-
TGTGCCAGCAGCTCCCCCGGAGAGACGAACACCGGGGAGCTGTTTTTT
CASSSPGETNTGELFF
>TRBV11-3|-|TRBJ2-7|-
TGTGCCAGCAGCCCGGAGTGGGGCCCAATGGGCGAGCAGTACTTC
CASSPEWGPMGEQYF
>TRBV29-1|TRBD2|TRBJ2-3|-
TGCAGCGTTGAACGCCTACTAGCGGAGAGAAACACAGATACGCAGTATTTT
CSVERLLAERNTDTQYF
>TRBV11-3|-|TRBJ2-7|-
TGTGCCAGCAGCTTAGAGTATAATTCCTACGAGCAGTACTTC
CASSLEYNSYEQYF
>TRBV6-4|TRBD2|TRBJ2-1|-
TGTGCCAGCAGTCCATTAATGGCAACTAGCGGAAGGAATGAGCAGTTCTTC
CASSPLMATSGRNEQFF
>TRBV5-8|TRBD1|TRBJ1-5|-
TGTGCCAGCAGCTTGGGGCAGGGGGGTAGCTCCCAGCCCCAGCATTTT
CASSLGQGGSSQPQHF
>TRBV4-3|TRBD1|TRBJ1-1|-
TGCGCCAGCAGCCAAGGGAGACAGGGCACTGAAGCTTTCTTT
CASSQGRQGTEAFF
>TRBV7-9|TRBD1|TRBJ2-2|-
TGTGCCAGCGCCTTGGGCAGGGGGCTTGGCGGGGAGCTGTTTTTT
CASALGRGLGGELFF
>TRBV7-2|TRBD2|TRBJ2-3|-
TGTGCCAGCAGCCTGAAACGGGGGGTACGCACAGATACGCAGTATTTT
CASSLKRGVRTDTQYF
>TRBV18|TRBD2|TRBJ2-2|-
TGTGCCAGCTCACCACTTGGTATAGCGGGGGGCGCGAACACCGGGGAGCTGTTTTTT
CASSPLGIAGGANTGELFF
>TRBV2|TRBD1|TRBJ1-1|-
TGTGCCAGACCTGAGGGACAGGCAGGGGCTGAAGCTTTCTTT
CARPEGQAGAEAFF
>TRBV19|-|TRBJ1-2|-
TGTGCCAGTAGTATGATGGGGGCACTACTCTCATTTAACTATGGCTACACCTTC
CASSMMGALLSFNYGYTF
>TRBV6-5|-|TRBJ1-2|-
TGTGCCAGCAGTTACCGGGGAGGCTACACCTTC
CASSYRGGYTF
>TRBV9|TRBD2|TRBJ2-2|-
TGTGCCAGCAGCGGGGGGACTAGTATTCTCACCGGGGAGCTGTTTTTT
CASSGGTSILTGELFF
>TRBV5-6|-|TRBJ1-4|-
TGTGCCAGCAGCAGCGGGTCCACTAATGAAAAACTGTTTTTT
CASSSGSTNEKLFF
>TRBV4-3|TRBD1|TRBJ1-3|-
TGCGCCAGCAGCCAAGATCGAGGCGCAGGGGGGATACCCTCTGGAAACACCATATATTTT
CASSQDRGAGGIPSGNTIYF
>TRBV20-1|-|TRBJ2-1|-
TGCAGTGCTAGAGTCCCGGGTGAGCAGTTCTTC
CSARVPGEQFF
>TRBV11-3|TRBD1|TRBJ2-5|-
TGTGCCAGCAGCTTAGATGGACAGGGGTCGGAGACCCAGTACTTC
CASSLDGQGSETQYF
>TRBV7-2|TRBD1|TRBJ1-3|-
TGTGCCAGCAGCCCCAACTCTGCCCTAACAGGGGGCGGTGGAAACACCATATATTTT
CASSPNSALTGGGGNTIYF
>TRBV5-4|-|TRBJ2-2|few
TGTGCCAGCAGCCCCGGACACCCCACCGGGGAGCTGTTTTTT
CASSPGHPTGELFF
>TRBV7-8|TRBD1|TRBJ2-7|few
TGTGCCAGCAGCTTAGCTTATACAGGGGGCTACGAGCAGTACTTC
CASSLAYTGGYEQYF
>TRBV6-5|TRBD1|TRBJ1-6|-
TGTGCCAGCAGTTACCGGGACAGATTGAATTCACCCCTCCACTTT
CASSYRDRLNSPLHF
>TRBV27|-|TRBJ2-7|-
TGTGCCAGCAGTTTAATGGCGACTAGTCCGGGCTCCTACGAGCAGTACTTC
CASSLMATSPGSYEQYF
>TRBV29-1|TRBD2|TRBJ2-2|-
TGCAGCGTGGGGGGACTAGCGGGGGGCCCGTATCGGCTGTTTTTT
CSVGGLAGGPYRLFF
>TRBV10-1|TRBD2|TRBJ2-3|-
TGCGCCAGCAGTGATGGGACTAGCGGATACTATAGCACAGATACGCAGTATTTT
CASSDGTSGYYSTDTQYF